This T cell receptor (beta chain) was observed in a study of beta chain features in type 1 diabetes. As every portion of the isolated RNA was reverse transcribed, the sequencing read expressed TCRB transcripts. Only in-frame clones appear in the TCRdb table, and some are missing; sequencing was by immunoSEQ multiplex PCR. The table records about 930,000 clones, roughly a sixth of them present only once. The CDR3 has 13 amino acids. Germline values: CDR1 SNHLY, CDR2 FYNNEI. Trimming stripped 6 bases from V and 11 bases from J, with 16 bases between. This rearrangement joins TRBV2 to TRBJ1-4, with D possibly TRBD1 on 6 matching bases. The sequence came from a woman between 18 and 30 years old in good health. Sequenced sample: naive CD4+ T cells from blood. The CDR3 reads CASRPDTGAKLFF. The DNA of the CDR3 is TGTGCCAGCAGACCGGACACGGGGGCCAAACTGTTTTTT.